A selection of T cell receptor beta chains follows, all from one sample in a study of T cell responses to AZD1222 COVID-19 vaccine. Sequencing was performed with immunoSEQ multiplex PCR; in TCRdb, only in-frame clones are kept and a portion is missing. The table includes roughly 200,000 clones, 85% to 90% detected once. This sample comprised peripheral blood, obtained on day 0 of AZD1222 vaccination. The source of these receptors is an adult in good health. Each CDR3 is given with its conserved first and last residue. Each record gives: V gene, CDR3 protein.

v_gene: TRBV11-2
CDR3aa: CASSLGISSSVWNEQFF

v_gene: TRBV2
CDR3aa: CASSELGRGTEAFF

v_gene: TRBV20-1
CDR3aa: CSPQGGAGYTF

v_gene: TRBV5-5
CDR3aa: CASSAFDYRATNEKLFF

v_gene: TRBV6-5
CDR3aa: CASTRDGNTGELFF

v_gene: TRBV7-9
CDR3aa: CASSLVSLREGSNQPQHF

v_gene: TRBV7-8
CDR3aa: CASSFSSAETQYF

v_gene: TRBV5-1
CDR3aa: CASSLAGELFF

v_gene: TRBV10-3
CDR3aa: CAVRQGNEQFF

v_gene: TRBV7-2
CDR3aa: CASSLAHRVSNEQYF

v_gene: TRBV20-1
CDR3aa: CSASLVRNSYEQYF

v_gene: TRBV9
CDR3aa: CASSPRIRTYNTGELFF

v_gene: TRBV25-1
CDR3aa: CASRDRVGYEQYF